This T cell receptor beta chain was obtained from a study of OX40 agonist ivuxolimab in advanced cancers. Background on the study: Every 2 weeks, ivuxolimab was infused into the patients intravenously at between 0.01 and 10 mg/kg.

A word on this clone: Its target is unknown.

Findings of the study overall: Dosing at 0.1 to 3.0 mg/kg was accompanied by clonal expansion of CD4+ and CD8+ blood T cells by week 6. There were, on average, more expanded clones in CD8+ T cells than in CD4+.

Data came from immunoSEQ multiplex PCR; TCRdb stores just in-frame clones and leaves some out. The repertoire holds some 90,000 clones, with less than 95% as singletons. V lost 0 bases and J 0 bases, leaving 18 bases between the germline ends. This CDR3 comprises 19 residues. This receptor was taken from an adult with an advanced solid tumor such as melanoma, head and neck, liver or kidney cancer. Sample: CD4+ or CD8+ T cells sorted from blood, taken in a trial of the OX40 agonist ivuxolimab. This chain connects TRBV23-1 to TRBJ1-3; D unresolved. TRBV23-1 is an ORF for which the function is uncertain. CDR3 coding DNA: TGCGCCAGCAGTCAATCACCACCCCACGCATCATCCTCTGGAAACACCATATATTTT. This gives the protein CASSQSPPHASSSGNTIYF.